This TCR beta chain was sequenced in a study of CD8 T cells in Susac syndrome. An amount of RNA that ranged from about 0.45 to 1 ug was reverse transcribed with random hexamers. The authors amplified TCR beta CDR3 across 54 Vbeta and 13 Jbeta using immunoSEQ multiplex PCR. TCRdb ran MiXCR on the immunoSEQ multiplex PCR reads and lists one entry per CDR3 protein. The sample contains about 430,000 distinct CDR3 sequences, approximately 89% of which appear only once. The CDR3 length is 16 residues. CDR1 and CDR2 from the germline V gene are SGHDT and YYEEEE. V lost 4 bases and J lost 0; bases outside the gene matches: 8.

The TCR comes from a human donor with multiple sclerosis. Source material: CD8+ T cells from PBMCs. V usage is TRBV5-6 and J usage is TRBJ1-1; 8 nucleotides align to TRBD1. The CDR3 reads CASSTTGALMNTEAFF. The CDR3 DNA reads as TGTGCCAGCAGCACGACAGGGGCTCTGATGAACACTGAAGCTTTCTTT.